This T cell receptor beta chain was recorded in a study of shared clonotypes between healthy human individuals. Whole-study context: Contributing individuals were two females and a few males aged 18 to 49. Every donor yielded three CD4 naive, three CD4 memory, two CD8 naive and one CD8 memory plate.

A CD45RA+ naive subset and a CD45RA-negative memory subset were split from CD4+ cells. Every immunoSEQ plate was one replicate of a subset's evenly spread DNA. Sequenced by immunoSEQ multiplex PCR; TCRdb stores in-frame clones only, minus some. The repertoire consists of some 2,500,000 clones, with under 95% occurring once and the leading ten covering approximately 0.4%. Deletions cut 2 bases from V and 4 bases from J, with 12 bases between. Per the germline V gene, CDR1 is SGHTA and CDR2 is FQGNSA. The CDR3 length is 15 residues. This clone has just a few counts. This chain connects TRBV7-2 to TRBJ1-5, with D perhaps matching TRBD1 (6 bases). The sequencing input was naive CD4+ T cells from PBMCs. Stated subset: CD45RA+ positively selected. This receptor was identified in a man younger than 35 in good health. Some clones in this sample may be carry-over from other donors' samples. This chain's CDR3 is CASSLRGDRNQPQHF. CDR3 sequence (DNA): TGTGCCAGCAGCTTAAGGGGGGATCGAAATCAGCCCCAGCATTTT.